This TCR beta chain was sequenced during a study of neoadjuvant anti-PD-1 for oral cavity cancer. At the level of the study: Non-progressing patients received a fourth nivolumab dose near day 43, then surgery on days 50-56.

V was shortened by 4 bases and J by 6 bases, with 15 bases between the two germline ends. The CDR3 length is 13 residues. Germline V gene data show CDR1 as GTSNPN and CDR2 as SVGIG (reference sequence). Produced via immunoSEQ multiplex PCR; TCRdb's table is partial and in-frame only. Here the sample spans about 15,000 clones, about 70% being singletons. The origin of this receptor is a person aged 35-79 years with oral cavity squamous cell carcinoma. Source: PBMCs, taken before nivolumab (anti-PD-1) treatment. The chain links TRBV30 to TRBJ1-1; tentative D call: TRBD1 (5 bases). The CDR3 nucleotides are TGTGCCTGGATGCGGGGGGGTCTGTCTGAAGCTTTCTTT. Its protein is CAWMRGGLSEAFF.